A single T cell receptor (beta chain) is shown here with its context. The antigen remains undetermined. The sample belongs to a study of blood T cells in healthy people across ages. This CDR3 comprises 14 residues. Germline CDR1 LGHDT, CDR2 YNNKEL (reference sequence). The ends were cut back, 2 bases at V and 3 bases at J, with 11 bases in the middle. The study, taken as a whole, reports: Age advanced and TCR beta diversity per million T cells fell, roughly linearly.

Primers used in a second PCR of roughly 7 to 12 cycles were a sample-barcoded 5' primer and a J-beta primer mix. TCRdb called the 5' RACE reads again in MiXCR, with one record for every CDR3 protein. The sample shows 600,000 to 800,000 distinct CDR3 sequences, 20% to 25% of them seen only once. The clonotype comes from a man in his 70s in good health. Sequencing was performed on blood. V is TRBV3-1 and J is TRBJ2-7, with D possibly being TRBD1 (5 bases). The CDR3 region has the DNA TGTGCCAGCAGCCAACGGGCAGGGAACTACGAGCAGTACTTC. Translating it yields CASSQRAGNYEQYF.